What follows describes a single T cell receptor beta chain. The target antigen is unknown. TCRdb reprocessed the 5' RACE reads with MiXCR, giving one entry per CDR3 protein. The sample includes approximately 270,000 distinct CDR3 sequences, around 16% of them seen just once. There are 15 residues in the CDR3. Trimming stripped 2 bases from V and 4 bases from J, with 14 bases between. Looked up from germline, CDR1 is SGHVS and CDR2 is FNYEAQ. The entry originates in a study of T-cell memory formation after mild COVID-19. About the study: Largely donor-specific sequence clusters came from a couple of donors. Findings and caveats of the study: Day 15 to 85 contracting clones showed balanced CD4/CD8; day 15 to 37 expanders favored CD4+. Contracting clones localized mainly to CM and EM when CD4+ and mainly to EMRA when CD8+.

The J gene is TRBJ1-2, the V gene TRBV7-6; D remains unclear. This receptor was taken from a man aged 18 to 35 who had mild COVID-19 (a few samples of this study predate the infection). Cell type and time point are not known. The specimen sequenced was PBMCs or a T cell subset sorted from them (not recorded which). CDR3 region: CASSLSRRPIYGYTF. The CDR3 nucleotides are TGTGCCAGCAGCTTATCGCGCAGACCTATCTATGGCTACACCTTC. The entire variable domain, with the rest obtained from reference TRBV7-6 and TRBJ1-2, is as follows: GAGVSQSPRYKVTKRGQDVALRCDPISGHVSLYWYRQALGQGPEFLTYFNYEAQQDKSGLPNDRFSAERPEGSISTLTIQRTEQRDSAMYRCASSLSRRPIYGYTFGSGTRLTVV.